This T cell receptor (beta chain) was sequenced in a study of post-analysis software for immune sequencing data (dated by TCRdb to the mid-2010s). In the study overall: Recorded disease courses included relapsing-remitting, secondary progressive and progressive-relapsing multiple sclerosis, with some patients lacking subtype annotation. The patient repertoires were compared against fewer than twelve previously published healthy control repertoires obtained from donors aged 6 to 25 years. A subset of samples was prepared in parallel using single-end sample barcoding, then pooled and co-amplified after Illumina adapter ligation.

The junction shows trimming of 5 bases on V and 0 bases on J, plus 10 bases between the germline ends. From a lookup of the germline V gene (reference sequence), CDR1 and CDR2 are DFQATT and SNEGSKA. The CDR3, from cysteine to phenylalanine, totals 14 residues. Only the CDR3 part of the read is kept: 42 bases, read in frame from the first base. Study-wide findings and limitations: Patients showed significantly higher frequencies than controls for roughly five TRBV segments, among them TRBV5-6, TRBV5-1 and TRBV20-1. Normalized Chao1 diversity was significantly lower in multiple sclerosis patients than controls, suggesting substantial peripheral T-cell clonal expansion. The control group was slightly older than the multiple sclerosis patient group. Strong co-clustering of samples prepared in the same batch was shown by direct clustering with F measure, prompting a batch-effect correction.

The library relied on PCR. Sequencing instrument: Illumina HiSeq 2500. To reduce PCR and sequencing biases, unique molecular identifiers were incorporated into the TCR beta cDNA libraries. Per 1 to 10 million input T cells, roughly 500,000 cDNA molecules were obtained, such that each molecule approximated one T cell. The patient libraries were prepared and sequenced with the same protocol used for the earlier healthy control dataset. Samples belonging to the same batch were prepared together, multiplexed and sequenced on a shared HiSeq lane. From the authors' description of their analysis: Raw barcoded reads were processed with MIGEC, discarding single-read molecular identifier groups before consensus assembly and CDR3 extraction. Clonotype tables were post-analysed with VDJtools, normalizing diversity by down-sampling all datasets to the smallest sample size. To correct batch-related cross-sample contamination, repertoire overlap clustering matched CDR3 amino acid sequences but not nucleotide sequences. Clones were called with MiXCR by TCRdb after fastp trimmed the public reads at Q25, and only in-frame beta chains were retained. Under each unique CDR3 protein, matching rows form one entry showing the most common genes and DNA. These V and J calls rely on TCRdb rather than the paper's analysis. The sample profile shows about 430,000 distinct CDR3 sequences; over 30% of them were found once. 7.6% of the sample is in the top ten clones.

Comment on this clonotype: What antigen it recognizes has not been identified. Base-call qualities are not available, and no considerably larger clone is one nucleotide away.

To demonstrate the VDJtools post-analysis software, the study profiled TCR beta repertoires from the peripheral blood of about 13 young patients with multiple sclerosis. The multiple sclerosis patients were children and adolescents ranging in age from roughly 6 to 16 years. The V and J genes are TRBV20-1 and TRBJ1-4; a tentative D match to TRBD1 spans 6 bases. The receptor was isolated from a girl aged 2 to 10 with multiple sclerosis. The sample comprised blood. The CDR3 region has the sequence CSAPGTPTNEKLFF. The nucleotide sequence is given as TGCAGTGCTCCCGGGACACCAACTAATGAAAAACTGTTTTTT.